The 2 T cell receptor beta chains listed next were all sequenced from one sample in a study of beta chain features in type 1 diabetes. The investigators reverse transcribed all of the isolated RNA, so they sequenced expressed TCRB transcripts. Data came from immunoSEQ multiplex PCR; TCRdb stores just in-frame clones and leaves some out. The table has around 500,000 clones, about 10% seen once; the top ten hold approximately 0.05%. The specimen sequenced was naive CD4+ T cells from blood. Receptor source: a woman aged 18-29 years in good health.

This clone was seen a handful of times. The gene calls are TRBV5-1 and TRBJ2-7, with 11 nucleotides matching TRBD2. V gave up 4 bases and J gave up 2 bases; unmatched junction bases: 8. Germline values: CDR1 SGHRS, CDR2 YFSETQ. CDR3 size: 16 residues. The CDR3 region is CASSRTLAGGTYEQYF. The CDR3 nucleotides are TGCGCCAGCAGCAGGACCCTAGCGGGGGGAACCTACGAGCAGTACTTC.

This chain uses TRBV5-4 with TRBJ2-1, with D unresolved. The germline CDR1 and CDR2 sequences are SGHNT and YYREEE (reference sequence). The CDR3 spans 13 residues. Trimming cost V 0 bases and J 7 bases, with 8 bases left between them. The CDR3 here is CASSLVGPNEQFF. The CDR3 bases are TGTGCCAGCAGCTTGGTTGGACCAAATGAGCAGTTCTTC.